A selection of T cell receptor beta chains follows, all from one sample in a study of technical replicates of blood from a few donors. TCRdb's copy holds only in-frame clones and misses some; the assay was immunoSEQ multiplex PCR. The repertoire has about 76,000 clones, 80% to 90% of them found once; the top ten carry 4.8%. The sequencing input was PBMCs. These TCRs come from a human donor in good health. Some clones in this sample may be carry-over from other donors' samples. The CDR3 runs from the conserved cysteine through the conserved F or W. A D gene is named only where the DNA matches it firmly. Rows may omit the clone size; those that give it use once, few, many or a size class.

V gene,D gene,clone size,J gene,CDR3 protein,CDR3 DNA
TRBV5-4,.,.,TRBJ2-3,CASSLVITDTQYF,TGTGCCAGCAGCTTGGTCATCACAGATACGCAGTATTTT
TRBV2,TRBD1,.,TRBJ1-2,CASSPTVAGGNGYTF,TGTGCCAGCAGTCCTACGGTGGCAGGGGGCAATGGCTACACCTTC
TRBV4-3,.,.,TRBJ2-3,CASSQALRSGGSTDTQYF,TGCGCCAGCAGCCAAGCCCTAAGGAGTGGAGGGAGCACAGATACGCAGTATTTT
TRBV27,.,.,TRBJ1-5,CASSSEGFGNQPQHF,TGTGCCAGCAGTTCCGAGGGCTTCGGCAATCAGCCCCAGCATTTT
TRBV25-1,.,.,TRBJ1-2,CASSSDRSMGGYTF,TGTGCCAGCAGTTCCGACAGGTCGATGGGGGGCTACACCTTC
TRBV7-3,TRBD2,.,TRBJ2-7,CASSLTAGGPYEQYF,TGTGCCAGCAGCTTAACAGCGGGGGGCCCCTACGAGCAGTACTTC
TRBV11-3,TRBD1,.,TRBJ2-1,CASSPDPGQYNEQFF,TGTGCCAGCAGCCCAGACCCGGGACAGTACAATGAGCAGTTCTTC
TRBV5-1,TRBD1,.,TRBJ2-4,CASSGGQDLAKNIQYF,TGCGCCAGCAGCGGCGGACAGGACTTGGCCAAAAACATTCAGTACTTC
TRBV6-6,.,.,TRBJ1-1,CASIGVGTEAFF,TGTGCCAGCATCGGAGTGGGCACTGAAGCTTTCTTT
TRBV5-4,.,.,TRBJ2-1,CASSLVADSNEQFF,TGTGCCAGCAGCTTGGTAGCAGATTCCAATGAGCAGTTCTTC
TRBV5-1,.,.,TRBJ2-1,CASSLPSGSNEQFF,TGCGCCAGCAGCTTGCCGTCAGGTAGCAATGAGCAGTTCTTC
TRBV28,.,.,TRBJ1-3,CAAEGLSRNTIYF,TGTGCCGCCGAGGGACTAAGTAGAAACACCATATATTTT
TRBV7-2,.,.,TRBJ2-2,CAWRGVVTGELFF,TGTGCCTGGCGCGGAGTAGTCACCGGGGAGCTGTTTTTT
TRBV2,TRBD2,once,TRBJ2-4,CASSQLAGGSGIIQYF,TGTGCCAGCAGCCAACTAGCGGGAGGCTCAGGGATCATTCAGTACTTC
TRBV5-4,TRBD1,.,TRBJ2-7,CASSREDRGYEQYF,TGTGCCAGCAGCCGGGAGGACAGGGGCTACGAGCAGTACTTC
TRBV30,.,.,TRBJ2-7,CAWSVHSFYEQYF,TGTGCCTGGAGTGTTCATAGCTTCTACGAGCAGTACTTC
TRBV27,TRBD1,.,TRBJ1-5,CASSFSRTGVDQPQHF,TGTGCCAGCAGTTTTTCGAGAACAGGGGTGGATCAGCCCCAGCATTTT
TRBV18,.,.,TRBJ1-1,CASSQDKGTEAFF,TGTGCCAGCTCCCAGGACAAGGGCACTGAAGCTTTCTTT
TRBV5-5,.,.,TRBJ1-2,CASSWTDDRGYGYTF,TGTGCCAGCAGCTGGACAGATGATAGGGGATATGGCTACACCTTC
TRBV4-3,TRBD2,.,TRBJ2-7,CASSQDRGSGTSGAYEQYF,TGCGCCAGCAGCCAAGATCGAGGCTCCGGGACTAGCGGGGCCTACGAGCAGTACTTC
TRBV4-2,.,.,TRBJ2-4,CASSQAVRENIQYF,TGTGCCAGCAGCCAAGCGGTCCGAGAAAACATTCAGTACTTC
TRBV5-1,TRBD2,.,TRBJ2-3,CATKAGGLGDTQYF,TGCGCCACAAAAGCGGGGGGGCTTGGGGATACGCAGTATTTT
TRBV14,TRBD1,.,TRBJ1-6,CASSQGQGGSSPLHF,TGTGCCAGCAGCCAGGGACAGGGGGGCAGTTCACCCCTCCACTTT
TRBV7-3,TRBD1,once,TRBJ2-7,CASSFRTGVDAWAYEQYF,TGTGCCAGCAGCTTCCGAACAGGGGTTGACGCTTGGGCCTACGAGCAGTACTTC
TRBV11-3,TRBD1,.,TRBJ1-5,CASSSFQSTGEQPQHF,TGTGCCAGCAGCTCCTTCCAGTCGACAGGGGAACAGCCCCAGCATTTT
TRBV9,TRBD1,.,TRBJ2-7,CASSETTGGIYEQYF,TGTGCCAGCAGCGAGACGACAGGGGGAATATACGAGCAGTACTTC
TRBV7-9,.,.,TRBJ1-2,CASPGVRGYGYTF,TGTGCCAGCCCTGGGGTGCGGGGGTATGGCTACACCTTC
TRBV30,TRBD1,few,TRBJ1-5,CAWSVTGEVWPQHF,TGTGCCTGGAGTGTTACAGGGGAGGTTTGGCCCCAGCATTTT
TRBV2,TRBD1,once,TRBJ1-2,CASRGQGVYGYTF,TGTGCCAGCAGGGGACAGGGCGTCTATGGCTACACCTTC
TRBV5-4,.,.,TRBJ2-3,CASSPQGGGTDTQYF,TGTGCCAGCAGCCCCCAAGGTGGGGGGACAGATACGCAGTATTTT
TRBV9,TRBD1,.,TRBJ2-5,CASSPRQGDSETQYF,TGTGCCAGCAGCCCACGGCAGGGGGATTCGGAGACCCAGTACTTC
TRBV27,TRBD2,.,TRBJ2-2,CASSHGLAENTGELFF,TGTGCCAGCAGTCACGGACTAGCTGAGAACACCGGGGAGCTGTTTTTT
TRBV27,.,.,TRBJ1-6,CASSGRDYPSYNSPLHF,TGTGCCAGCAGTGGGAGGGATTATCCCTCCTATAATTCACCCCTCCACTTT
TRBV7-2,.,few,TRBJ1-5,CASSRQSNQPQHF,TGTGCCAGCAGCCGACAGAGCAATCAGCCCCAGCATTTT
TRBV19,TRBD1,.,TRBJ2-7,CASSILGTGPHEQYF,TGTGCCAGTAGTATCCTCGGGACAGGGCCCCACGAGCAGTACTTC
TRBV19,TRBD2,.,TRBJ2-3,CASSIAVTSGAPDTQYF,TGTGCCAGTAGTATAGCCGTGACTAGCGGGGCCCCAGATACGCAGTATTTT
TRBV9,TRBD2,.,TRBJ2-5,CASSPRLAGEETQYF,TGTGCCAGCAGCCCCCGGTTAGCGGGGGAAGAGACCCAGTACTTC
TRBV15,.,.,TRBJ1-5,CATSSREAASQPQHF,TGTGCCACCAGCAGCAGGGAAGCCGCTAGTCAGCCCCAGCATTTT
TRBV4-3,.,.,TRBJ1-4,CASSRTGTNHEKLFF,TGCGCCAGCAGCCGTACCGGGACAAACCATGAAAAACTGTTTTTT
TRBV4-1,.,.,TRBJ1-1,CASIQTQGSSTEAFF,TGCGCCAGCATCCAAACTCAGGGGAGTAGCACTGAAGCTTTCTTT
TRBV10-3,TRBD2,.,TRBJ2-1,CAISKTLPGLAGYNEQFF,TGTGCCATCAGTAAAACCCTTCCGGGACTAGCGGGATACAATGAGCAGTTCTTC
TRBV9,TRBD1,.,TRBJ1-4,CASSSGTGGWEKLFF,TGTGCCAGCAGCTCGGGGACAGGGGGTTGGGAAAAACTGTTTTTT
TRBV10-1,TRBD1,.,TRBJ2-7,CASSDLTGKGFSYEQYF,TGCGCCAGCAGTGACCTGACAGGGAAGGGGTTCTCCTACGAGCAGTACTTC
TRBV10-1,.,.,TRBJ1-5,CASSESSYFSNQPQHF,TGCGCCAGCAGTGAGTCATCCTACTTCAGCAATCAGCCCCAGCATTTT
TRBV11-2,.,few,TRBJ2-2,CASSRGLIGELFF,TGTGCCAGCAGCAGAGGCCTAATCGGGGAGCTGTTTTTT
TRBV6-5,.,once,TRBJ2-2,CASSYSGGNTGELFF,TGTGCCAGCAGTTACTCGGGGGGAAACACCGGGGAGCTGTTTTTT
TRBV2,TRBD1,.,TRBJ2-5,CASRGTGETQYF,TGTGCCAGCAGAGGGACAGGGGAGACCCAGTACTTC
TRBV7-2,TRBD2,.,TRBJ2-1,CASGDRNSGRNEQFF,TGTGCCAGCGGAGACAGGAATAGCGGGAGGAATGAGCAGTTCTTC
TRBV30,TRBD1,many,TRBJ1-2,CASYRDRAFSYGYTF,TGTGCCTCGTACCGGGACAGGGCGTTTTCCTATGGCTACACCTTC
TRBV6-5,TRBD2,.,TRBJ2-3,CASSSPGLVTDTQYF,TGTGCCAGCAGTTCCCCGGGACTAGTGACAGATACGCAGTATTTT
TRBV4-1,.,.,TRBJ1-2,CASSQAGTTNYGYTF,TGCGCCAGCAGCCAAGCCGGGACAACTAACTATGGCTACACCTTC
TRBV5-1,.,.,TRBJ2-7,CASSKAGRTYEQYF,TGCGCCAGCAGTAAGGCAGGGAGGACCTACGAGCAGTACTTC
TRBV7-6,.,.,TRBJ2-7,CASSLAPPDSFYYEQYF,TGTGCCAGCAGCTTAGCCCCCCCGGACAGTTTTTACTACGAGCAGTACTTC
TRBV12-2,.,.,TRBJ2-3,CASRLASGDGDTQYF,TGTGCAAGTCGCTTAGCGTCGGGGGACGGTGATACGCAGTATTTT